This TCR beta chain was identified during a study of STAT5B mutations in CD4+ large granular lymphocyte leukemia. Turning to this clone: The antigen remains unidentified.

The survey-level immunoSEQ assay was used. In the original processing: A productive frequency of 2.59 x 10-5 was the lowest detectable. TCRdb's table, derived via immunoSEQ multiplex PCR, lists solely in-frame clones and lacks some. Clone size and the V and J calls come from that table; the DNA yielded D and trimming. In the table there are under 55,000 clones, around 85% of which are singletons. Trimming shortened V by 0 bases and J by 1 base, and 6 bases separated the two germline ends. Germline CDR1 and CDR2: LGHNA and YNFKEQ. The CDR3 contains 14 residues. Broader study findings: Compared with healthy controls (2/35), patient top clones favored TRBV06 (8/27). No patients shared main leukemic clonotypes, though roughly 27% appeared at low frequency elsewhere.

This clonotype was sampled from a human donor in good health. The chain recombines TRBV4-2 with TRBJ1-1; maybe TRBD1 (6 bases). Sequencing was carried out using CD4+ T cells from blood buffy coats. CDR3 DNA: TGTGCCAGCAGCCAAGACAGGGGGAACACTGAAGCTTTCTTT. Protein sequence: CASSQDRGNTEAFF.